The entry below gives a single TCR beta chain sequence along with its context. This record comes from a study of control samples from healthy donors and cancer patients. CDR3 length equals 15 residues. From germline, CDR1 is MNHEY and CDR2 SMNVEV (reference sequence). The V end lost 5 bases, the J end lost 9 bases, and 20 bases lay between the germline ends. Sequencing used immunoSEQ multiplex PCR; TCRdb keeps in-frame clones, though not all of them. The sample holds around 150,000 clones, roughly 95% seen once. Input material: blood. This TCR came from a woman in her thirties in good health. The V call is TRBV27, the J call TRBJ2-1; possibly TRBD2 for D (5 bases). CDR3 DNA: TGTGCCAGCAGTAGTCTAGCAAAGCCATCCCCTGAGCAGTTCTTC. Amino acid sequence: CASSSLAKPSPEQFF.